This T cell receptor (beta chain) originates from a study of shared clonotypes between healthy human individuals. Germline loops: CDR1 MDHEN, CDR2 SYDVKM. The CDR3 runs 14 residues. V was shortened by 4 bases and J by 2 bases, with 11 bases between the two germline ends. The protocol was immunoSEQ multiplex PCR, while the TCRdb copy is restricted to in-frame clones and leaves out a portion. This table has 2 million to 3 million clones, over 85% appearing once. Division of CD4+ cells produced a CD45RA+ naive subset and a CD45RA-negative memory subset. This sequence joins TRBV28 and TRBJ1-2, with unresolved D. The specimen sequenced was naive CD4+ T cells from PBMCs. Subset in this sample: CD45RA+ positively selected. This receptor was identified in a man between 18 and 35 years old in good health. Some clones in this sample may be carry-over from other donors' samples. The CDR3 DNA follows: TGTGCCAGCAGTTCCCCCCTCCGGAACTATGGCTACACCTTC. The encoded protein is CASSSPLRNYGYTF.